These 27 T cell receptor beta chains were all obtained from the same sample, sequenced in a study of blood T cell repertoires in COVID-19. Generated by immunoSEQ multiplex PCR, the TCRdb table keeps only in-frame clones and is missing some. The table shows 140,000 to 150,000 clones, with roughly nine tenths occurring only once. The material sequenced was peripheral blood. These TCRs come from a human donor in a cohort sampled during active COVID-19.

The rearrangement uses TRBV3-1 (or the pseudogene TRBV3-2) and TRBJ2-1; possibly TRBD1 for D (6 bases). Trimming removed 2 bases at V and 0 bases at J, with 8 bases between. The CDR3 is 15 amino acids. Looked up from germline, CDR1 is LGHDT and CDR2 is YNNKEL (reference sequence). This CDR3 is CASSQRGSSYNEQFF. For the CDR3, the DNA is TGTGCCAGCAGCCAAAGGGGGAGCTCCTACAATGAGCAGTTCTTC.

The CDR3 DNA reads as TGTGCCTGGAGCGGTAGCACAGATACGCAGTATTTT. Protein sequence: CAWSGSTDTQYF. This chain uses TRBV30 with TRBJ2-3; no firm D call. Germline-derived CDR1 and CDR2 are GTSNPN and SVGIG (reference sequence). Trimming removed 3 bases from V and 0 bases from J, with 4 bases in between. This CDR3 comprises 12 residues.

The chain employs TRBV15 and TRBJ1-1; TRBD1 might be the D (6 bases). CDR1 LNHNV and CDR2 YYDKDF come from the germline V gene (reference sequence). The V and J ends lost 3 bases and 6 bases respectively, with 17 bases between them. The CDR3 has 15 residues. The CDR3 reads CATSRDPTGHAEAFF. CDR3 nucleotides: TGTGCCACCAGCAGGGACCCCACAGGGCACGCTGAAGCTTTCTTT.

The genes are TRBV19 and TRBJ1-5, with 7 bases that match TRBD1. From germline, CDR1 is LNHDA and CDR2 SQIVND (reference sequence). Unmatched junction bases numbered 5, after V lost 5 bases and J lost 1 base. This CDR3 comprises 15 residues. The CDR3: CASSPGQMSNQPQHF. CDR3 bases: TGTGCCAGTAGTCCGGGACAGATGAGCAATCAGCCCCAGCATTTT.

The chain carries TRBV21-1 and TRBJ2-3; the table's D call, TRBD2, has no DNA check behind it. TRBV21-1 is a known pseudogene. The CDR3 length is 18 residues. For the CDR3, the DNA is TGTGCCAGCAGCAAAGAACTAGCGGGGCTAATGAGTACAGATACGCAGTATTTT. Amino acids: CASSKELAGLMSTDTQYF.

The chain recombines TRBV15 with TRBJ2-6; 8 positions agree with TRBD1. Unmatched junction bases numbered 4, after V lost 2 bases and J lost 4 bases. Looked up from germline, CDR1 is LNHNV and CDR2 is YYDKDF (reference sequence). This CDR3 is built from 16 residues. Written as DNA, the CDR3 is TGTGCCACCAGCAGACCGACAGGGGTAGGGGCCAACGTCCTGACTTTC. This sequence encodes CATSRPTGVGANVLTF.

The V call is TRBV7-9, the J call TRBJ2-7; D may be TRBD2 (6 bases). Trimming shortened V by 1 base and J by 0 bases, and 10 bases separated the two germline ends. The CDR3 has 15 amino acids. The germline CDR1 and CDR2 sequences are SEHNR and FQNEAQ (reference sequence). As DNA, the CDR3 is TGTGCCAGCAGCTTAGAGCGGGTTAGCTCCTACGAGCAGTACTTC. This sequence encodes CASSLERVSSYEQYF.

The chain combines TRBV27 with TRBJ1-3, with D possibly TRBD1 on 5 matching bases. Trimming took 5 bases from V and 0 from J, leaving 11 bases between them. The germline gives CDR1 MNHEY, CDR2 SMNVEV (reference sequence). The CDR3 sequence is 15 residues long. CDR3 region: CASSPDQGSGNTIYF. CDR3 sequence (DNA): TGTGCCAGCAGTCCAGATCAGGGCTCTGGAAACACCATATATTTT.

This clone came up once. V gene TRBV20-1 combines with J gene TRBJ2-5; 12 nucleotides align to TRBD2. V shed 3 bases, J shed 5 bases, and the junction held 7 bases outside the gene matches. CDR3 length: 15 amino acids. Per germline, CDR1 DFQATT and CDR2 SNEGSKA (reference sequence). CDR3 coding DNA: TGCAGTGCTAGTCTAGCGGGGGGGCCGTGGGAGACCCAGTACTTC. Translating gives CSASLAGGPWETQYF.

The genes are TRBV5-1 and TRBJ2-7; a possible D gene is TRBD1 (5 bases). This CDR3 has 13 residues. Looked up from germline, CDR1 is SGHRS and CDR2 is YFSETQ. The V gene lost 4 bases and the J gene lost 4 bases, with 12 bases spanning the gap. The CDR3 loop is CASSTREGYEQYF. CDR3 sequence (DNA): TGCGCCAGCAGCACCAGGGAAGGGTACGAGCAGTACTTC.

The V call is TRBV18, the J call TRBJ1-4, with TRBD1 identical over 7 bases. The CDR3 is 15 residues long. The V segment lost 3 bases and the J segment 4 bases; nucleotides outside the gene matches: 5. Germline V gene data show CDR1 as KGHSH and CDR2 as LQKENI. The chain's CDR3 is CASSPGQKRNEKLFF. DNA for the CDR3: TGTGCCAGCTCACCGGGACAGAAACGTAATGAAAAACTGTTTTTT.

The chain carries TRBV3-1 (or the pseudogene TRBV3-2) and TRBJ2-7; tentatively, D is TRBD2 (6 bases). This CDR3 contains 13 residues. From germline, CDR1 is LGHDT and CDR2 YNNKEL (reference sequence). The V end was cut by 4 bases, the J end by 5 bases, with 12 bases between. CDR3 coding DNA: TGTGCCAGCAGCCGGGGACTTGTCGACGAGCAGTACTTC. This sequence encodes CASSRGLVDEQYF.

The chain joins TRBV6-5 to TRBJ1-2; D ambiguous. Trimming took off 4 bases at V and 4 bases at J, with 10 bases between the two ends. The CDR3 covers 13 residues. CDR1 MNHEY and CDR2 SVGAGI come from the germline V gene. CDR3 DNA: TGTGCCAGCAGTTCTCAGTTTGGCTATGGCTACACCTTC. This encodes CASSSQFGYGYTF.

V and J are TRBV10-1 and TRBJ1-1; D gene uncertain. Germline CDR1 is WNHNN and CDR2 is SYGVQD (reference sequence). Trimming cost V 10 bases and J 4 bases, with 7 bases left between them. The CDR3 has 10 amino acids. CDR3 amino acids: CATTGTEAFF. Here the CDR3 DNA reads TGCGCCACCACCGGCACTGAAGCTTTCTTT.

The genes are TRBV11-2 and TRBJ2-7, with D possibly TRBD2 on 5 matching bases. Trimming pared 1 base from V and 5 bases from J, leaving 12 bases between. This CDR3 comprises 14 residues. CDR1 SGHAT and CDR2 FQNNGV come from the germline V gene. Here the CDR3 reads CASSLAGSSNEQYF. As DNA, the CDR3 is TGTGCCAGCAGCTTAGCGGGTTCTAGCAACGAGCAGTACTTC.

The chain is built from TRBV12-2 and TRBJ2-5; the DNA was not compared with TRBD1, the D call given in the table. TRBV12-2 is designated a pseudogene. This CDR3 is built from 14 residues. CDR3 nucleotides: TGTGCAAGTCGCTCAGATTCCTACAGAGAGACCCAGTACTTC. Translated: CASRSDSYRETQYF.

The V gene is TRBV4-3, the J gene TRBJ1-3; maybe TRBD1 (5 bases). Per germline, CDR1 LGHNA and CDR2 YSLEER. This CDR3 is built from 15 residues. V lost 3 bases and J lost 2, with 11 bases in between. CDR3 sequence reads: CASSHEQATGNTIYF. The CDR3 DNA sequence: TGCGCCAGCAGCCATGAACAGGCTACTGGAAACACCATATATTTT.

This clone was recorded once. V and J are TRBV6-5 and TRBJ2-3; D may be TRBD2 (6 bases). V was cut by 6 bases and J by 5 bases, with 18 bases left in between. This CDR3 region has 15 residues. The germline V gene has CDR1 MNHEY and CDR2 SVGAGI. CDR3 DNA sequence: TGTGCCAGCAGGAGAGGCGGGATAAACTTAGATACGCAGTATTTT. This encodes CASRRGGINLDTQYF.

J is TRBJ1-2 and V is TRBV12-3 or TRBV12-4, with D possibly TRBD1 on 5 matching bases. V was cut by 8 bases and J by 7 bases, with 14 bases left in between. The CDR3 has 12 residues. The CDR3 loop reads CASGTGLVGYTF. For the CDR3, the DNA is TGTGCCAGCGGAACAGGTTTGGTTGGCTACACCTTC.

The chain links TRBV10-3 to TRBJ2-7; 9 bases map to TRBD1. The germline V gene encodes CDR1 ENHRY and CDR2 SYGVKD. The CDR3 runs 14 residues. With 6 bases clipped from V and 1 base from J, the junction kept 4 bases outside the gene matches. CDR3 sequence: CAIRGQGTSYEQYF. CDR3 in DNA: TGTGCCATCAGGGGACAGGGAACATCCTACGAGCAGTACTTC.

The gene calls are TRBV27 and TRBJ1-6, with a tentative D call TRBD1 (6 bases). CDR3 length equals 14 residues. V was trimmed by 4 bases and J by 6 bases, leaving 10 bases between them. The germline gives CDR1 MNHEY, CDR2 SMNVEV (reference sequence). The CDR3 DNA sequence: TGTGCCAGCAGTTACGGGGGGCTTAATTCACCCCTCCACTTT. Amino acids: CASSYGGLNSPLHF.

The chain links TRBV4-1 to TRBJ1-2; TRBD1 agrees at 7 bases. CDR3 length: 14 amino acids. Germline V gene lookup returns CDR1 MGHRA and CDR2 YSYEKL. V lost 0 bases, J lost 5 bases, and 3 bases stayed unmatched. CDR3: CASSQDNRGYGYTF. DNA for the CDR3: TGCGCCAGCAGCCAAGACAACAGGGGTTATGGCTACACCTTC.

The chain carries TRBV3-1 (or the pseudogene TRBV3-2) and TRBJ1-1; D gene uncertain. This CDR3 is built from 15 residues. The germline CDR1 and CDR2 sequences are LGHDT and YNNKEL (reference sequence). The V gene lost 6 bases and the J gene lost 6 bases, with 20 bases spanning the gap. CDR3 nucleotides: TGTGCCAGCAGACCGAAGCACGTCCCAACCGCTGAAGCTTTCTTT. Its protein is CASRPKHVPTAEAFF.

This chain links TRBV5-5 with TRBJ1-2; D may be TRBD1 (5 bases). There are 14 residues in the CDR3. Germline assignment: CDR1 SGHKS and CDR2 YYEKEE (reference sequence). V was clipped by 5 bases and J by 0 bases, with 11 bases between them. This CDR3 reads CASRPGRANYGYTF. The CDR3 DNA reads as TGTGCCAGCAGGCCAGGCAGGGCTAACTATGGCTACACCTTC.

The chain joins TRBV5-4 to TRBJ1-2, with D possibly matching TRBD1 (6 bases). V gave up 3 bases and J gave up 4 bases, with 16 bases separating them. Looked up from germline, CDR1 is SGHNT and CDR2 is YYREEE (reference sequence). The CDR3 runs 15 residues. For the CDR3, the DNA is TGTGCCAGCAGCTACGGATTGACAGGTAGCTATGGCTACACCTTC. Residues: CASSYGLTGSYGYTF.

This chain links TRBV2 with TRBJ1-3; D remains ambiguous. Germline CDR1 reads SNHLY; CDR2 reads FYNNEI. CDR3 size: 14 residues. V lost 4 bases to trimming and J lost 0 bases, with 7 bases between them. CDR3 residues: CASSAVSSGNTIYF. Here the CDR3 DNA reads TGTGCCAGCAGTGCGGTGAGCTCTGGAAACACCATATATTTT.

The gene calls are TRBV9 and TRBJ1-2; D is ambiguous. Germline V gene lookup returns CDR1 SGDLS and CDR2 YYNGEE. The CDR3 contains 15 residues. V was cut by 0 bases and J by 1 base, with 10 bases left in between. CDR3 sequence (DNA): TGTGCCAGCAGCGTAGGGGCAGCCATTAACTATGGCTACACCTTC. Protein product: CASSVGAAINYGYTF.